These 32 T cell receptor beta chains were all obtained from the same sample, sequenced in a study of OX40 agonist ivuxolimab in advanced cancers. The assay was immunoSEQ multiplex PCR, and TCRdb's table has in-frame clones only and misses some. The sample includes tens of thousands of clones, approximately 84% of them seen just once. The starting material was CD4+ or CD8+ T cells sorted from blood, obtained in a trial of the OX40 agonist ivuxolimab. The receptor set was obtained from an adult with an advanced solid tumor such as melanoma, head and neck, liver or kidney cancer.

On this clone: Other DNA sequences within the sample encode an identical CDR3. This chain's CDR3 is CASGHRDSNQPQHF. The CDR3 DNA follows: TGTGCCAGCGGCCACAGGGATAGCAATCAGCCCCAGCATTTT. The chain has TRBV2 and TRBJ1-5; tentatively, D is TRBD1 (6 bases). The CDR3 spans 14 residues. CDR1 is SNHLY and CDR2 is FYNNEI in the germline V gene. Trimming pared 8 bases from V and 0 bases from J, leaving 11 bases between.

This clone came up once. Germline and junction disagree at one end, which may indicate a read error. V usage is TRBV2 and J usage is TRBJ1-1, with D unclear. The CDR3 is 15 residues long. CDR1 SNHLY and CDR2 FYNNEI come from the germline V gene. The DNA of the CDR3 is TGTGCCAGCTGTGAATATGGTGGCGGAAACACTGAAGCTTTCTTT. This encodes CASCEYGGGNTEAFF.

This clone was picked up one time. The chain couples TRBV4-1 to TRBJ2-7; TRBD2 matches at 10 bases. CDR1 and CDR2 (germline): MGHRA, YSYEKL. The ends lost 4 bases at V and 4 bases at J; junction bases unmatched: 19. The length of the CDR3 is 19 residues. CDR3 nucleotide sequence: TGCGCCAGCAGCCTCGACGGGCTAGCGGGGGTAGGGGTTGCTTACGAGCAGTACTTC. Amino acid sequence: CASSLDGLAGVGVAYEQYF.

V and J are TRBV6-5 and TRBJ1-2; D perhaps matches TRBD1 (5 bases). Germline CDR1 MNHEY, CDR2 SVGAGI. CDR3 size: 14 residues. The V gene lost 3 bases and the J gene lost 5 bases, with 13 bases spanning the gap. The CDR3 bases are TGTGCCAGCAGTTATTCGGGGGTAGAGTATGGCTACACCTTC. It specifies CASSYSGVEYGYTF.

V and J are TRBV7-2 and TRBJ1-1, with 10 bases aligning to TRBD1. Germline V gives CDR1 SGHTA, CDR2 FQGNSA. V gave up 5 bases and J gave up 5 bases; unmatched junction bases: 5. The CDR3 sequence is 14 residues long. This CDR3 reads CASSRQGAVTEAFF. CDR3 DNA: TGTGCCAGCAGCAGACAGGGGGCCGTAACTGAAGCTTTCTTT.

The J gene is TRBJ2-3, the V gene TRBV11-2; TRBD1 matches at 8 bases. CDR1 is SGHAT, CDR2 FQNNGV, per germline. With V trimmed by 2 bases and J by 1 base, 5 bases remained unmatched. The CDR3 spans 16 residues. The CDR3 protein is CASSLRTGQGTDTQYF. CDR3 sequence (DNA): TGTGCCAGCAGCTTACGGACAGGGCAAGGCACAGATACGCAGTATTTT.

The V call is TRBV5-1, the J call TRBJ1-1, with D possibly TRBD1 on 6 matching bases. Trimming took off 4 bases at V and 1 base at J, with 14 bases between the two ends. Germline-derived CDR1 and CDR2 are SGHRS and YFSETQ. The CDR3 has 15 amino acids. The CDR3 is CASSESGHPNTEAFF. CDR3 DNA sequence: TGCGCCAGCAGCGAGTCGGGACACCCGAACACTGAAGCTTTCTTT.

This clone is a singleton in its sample. The chain links TRBV7-9 to TRBJ1-2, with D maybe TRBD1 (6 bases). CDR1 and CDR2 (germline): SEHNR, FQNEAQ (reference sequence). V was clipped by 5 bases and J by 7 bases, with 14 bases between them. This CDR3 has 13 residues. The CDR3 protein is CASSPEGVLGYTF. DNA for the CDR3: TGTGCCAGCAGCCCGGAGGGGGTCCTTGGCTACACCTTC.

The chain combines TRBV10-3 with TRBJ2-7; TRBD2 agrees at 14 bases. This CDR3 comprises 15 residues. Germline V gene lookup returns CDR1 ENHRY and CDR2 SYGVKD. With V trimmed by 6 bases and J by 3 bases, 4 bases remained unmatched. The CDR3 sequence: CAISKGTSGGYEQYF. CDR3 bases: TGTGCCATCAGCAAAGGGACTAGCGGGGGCTACGAGCAGTACTTC.

The chain combines TRBV6-5 with TRBJ1-6; D perhaps matches TRBD1 (6 bases). The germline V gene has CDR1 MNHEY and CDR2 SVGAGI. This CDR3 has 15 amino acids. Trimming removed 9 bases from V and 9 bases from J, with 21 bases in between. The CDR3 reads CASNLQGWGSSPLHF. CDR3 sequence (DNA): TGTGCCAGTAATCTACAGGGTTGGGGATCTTCACCCCTCCACTTT.

This chain uses TRBV27 with TRBJ2-3, with a weak D call TRBD1 (6 bases). The ends were cut back, 6 bases at V and 2 bases at J, with 18 bases in the middle. CDR3 length: 16 amino acids. In germline, CDR1 is MNHEY, CDR2 SMNVEV (reference sequence). CDR3 region: CASRRKGQSITDTQYF. In DNA form, the CDR3 reads TGTGCCAGCAGGCGCAAAGGACAGTCAATCACAGATACGCAGTATTTT.

The chain joins TRBV19 to TRBJ1-2; D not certain. The CDR3 totals 16 residues. Looked up from germline, CDR1 is LNHDA and CDR2 is SQIVND (reference sequence). Trimming took 0 bases from V and 4 from J, leaving 15 bases between them. CDR3 in amino acids: CASSIDPGYGSYGYTF. The DNA of the CDR3 is TGTGCCAGTAGTATAGATCCGGGCTACGGCTCCTATGGCTACACCTTC.

The V gene is TRBV27, the J gene TRBJ2-2; D may be TRBD1 (6 bases). Trimming pared 5 bases from V and 1 base from J, leaving 11 bases between. Germline lookup yields CDR1 MNHEY and CDR2 SMNVEV (reference sequence). This CDR3 is built from 15 residues. CDR3 protein: CASSPTGRNTGELFF. For the CDR3, the DNA is TGTGCCAGCAGTCCAACAGGGAGGAACACCGGGGAGCTGTTTTTT.

The V gene is TRBV29-1, the J gene TRBJ1-1; no clear D. From germline, CDR1 is SQVTM and CDR2 ANQGSEA. The germline V and J ends were trimmed by 7 bases and 1 base, with 13 bases remaining between them. The CDR3 is made up of 13 amino acids. The chain's CDR3 is CSARNYGNTEAFF. The CDR3 nucleotides are TGCAGCGCCCGAAATTATGGGAACACTGAAGCTTTCTTT.

The chain has TRBV30 and TRBJ1-2; TRBD1 might be the D (5 bases). The CDR3 contains 13 residues. The V gene's germline CDR1 is GTSNPN and CDR2 SVGIG (reference sequence). Trimming pared 4 bases from V and 8 bases from J, leaving 17 bases between. The CDR3 is CAWNDGGRRGYTF. The CDR3 region has the DNA TGTGCCTGGAATGATGGGGGTCGACGCGGCTACACCTTC.

The chain joins TRBV9 to TRBJ2-2; unclear D gene. V dropped 4 bases and J dropped 6 bases, with 16 bases sitting between them. Germline CDR1 reads SGDLS; CDR2 reads YYNGEE. The CDR3 covers 15 residues. The CDR3 coding sequence is TGTGCCAGCAGCCCAGGACCCAGTCAGGCCGGGGAGCTGTTTTTT. Protein sequence: CASSPGPSQAGELFF.

In its sample, this clone was seen once. The CDR3 region has the DNA TGTGCCAGCAGTGACAGGGGGCGTAACTATGGCTACACCTTC. Translating gives CASSDRGRNYGYTF. The chain links TRBV2 to TRBJ1-2, with 8 bases aligning to TRBD1. V was pared by 3 bases and J by 1 base, with 1 base of the junction left unmatched. Germline values: CDR1 SNHLY, CDR2 FYNNEI. CDR3 length: 14 amino acids.

This sequence joins TRBV12-5 and TRBJ2-3; D gene ambiguous. The ends were cut back, 1 base at V and 4 bases at J, with 9 bases in the middle. Germline V gene lookup returns CDR1 LGHNT and CDR2 FRNRAP. This CDR3 has 14 residues. CDR3 nucleotide sequence: TGTGCTAGTGGTTTGGGAACTCTCCCAGATACGCAGTATTTT. It encodes CASGLGTLPDTQYF.

The chain combines TRBV7-8 with TRBJ2-7; 7 bases agree with TRBD1. V was pared by 7 bases and J by 0 bases, with 12 bases of the junction left unmatched. Germline CDR1 reads SGHVS; CDR2 reads FQNEAQ. The CDR3 consists of 16 residues. The CDR3 sequence is CASTPNRGPSSYEQYF. CDR3 DNA sequence: TGTGCCAGCACCCCGAACAGGGGTCCCAGCTCCTACGAGCAGTACTTC.

This clone has more than one count but fewer than ten. The V call is TRBV20-1, the J call TRBJ1-1; unclear D gene. The CDR3 runs 11 residues. Germline V lookup: CDR1 DFQATT, CDR2 SNEGSKA (reference sequence). The CDR3 sequence is CRGSDGTEAFF. The DNA for the CDR3 is TGCAGGGGGTCGGATGGGACTGAAGCTTTCTTT.

This clone was detected only a few times. The rearrangement uses TRBV9 and TRBJ2-2; no firm D call. V was pared by 0 bases and J by 6 bases, with 6 bases between. Per the germline V gene, CDR1 is SGDLS and CDR2 is YYNGEE. The CDR3 is 13 residues long. For the CDR3, the DNA is TGTGCCAGCAGCGTAGATCAGGCCGGGGAGCTGTTTTTT. Its protein is CASSVDQAGELFF.

The chain joins TRBV7-8 to TRBJ2-5, with a possible D match to TRBD1 (6 bases). The germline CDR1 and CDR2 sequences are SGHVS and FQNEAQ. The germline V and J ends were trimmed by 1 base and 5 bases, with 14 bases remaining between them. The CDR3 extends over 15 amino acids. The CDR3, as DNA: TGTGCCAGCAGCTTAGGGGCAGGGGATAGGGAGACCCAGTACTTC. Translation: CASSLGAGDRETQYF.

The V and J genes are TRBV7-2 and TRBJ2-1, with D maybe TRBD1 (6 bases). From germline, CDR1 is SGHTA and CDR2 FQGNSA. This CDR3 is built from 16 residues. Trimming took 6 bases from V and 0 from J, leaving 15 bases between them. The chain's CDR3 is CASSRRGGSSYNEQFF. The CDR3 DNA sequence: TGTGCCAGCAGTAGGAGAGGGGGAAGCTCCTACAATGAGCAGTTCTTC.

This clone was found once. The J gene is TRBJ2-1, the V gene TRBV6-4; 8 nucleotides align to TRBD1. The ends lost 0 bases at V and 10 bases at J; junction bases unmatched: 5. CDR1 MRHNA and CDR2 SNTAGT come from the germline V gene. The CDR3 runs 14 residues. CDR3 coding DNA: TGTGCCAGCAGTGACTCCCCTGGGACAGGCGAGCAGTTCTTC. Protein: CASSDSPGTGEQFF.

This clone appeared a single time. V is TRBV19 and J is TRBJ2-5, with D unclear. Germline CDR1 is LNHDA and CDR2 is SQIVND (reference sequence). This CDR3 contains 11 residues. Trimming took 5 bases from V and 0 from J, leaving 1 base between them. This CDR3 reads CASSYQETQYF. CDR3 DNA sequence: TGTGCCAGTAGTTACCAAGAGACCCAGTACTTC.

The chain recombines TRBV30 with TRBJ1-6; 10 bases match TRBD1. The CDR3 is made up of 14 amino acids. Germline V lookup: CDR1 GTSNPN, CDR2 SVGIG (reference sequence). V was clipped by 2 bases and J by 7 bases; unmatched bases: 2. The CDR3 reads CAWSPGQGNSPLHF. The CDR3 region has the DNA TGTGCCTGGAGTCCGGGACAGGGGAATTCACCCCTCCACTTT.

The chain uses TRBV30 and TRBJ2-6; 10 nucleotides line up with TRBD2. This CDR3 has 19 residues. Germline loops: CDR1 GTSNPN, CDR2 SVGIG (reference sequence). The junction had 8 bases not matched to a gene; V was cut back by 0 bases and J by 0 bases. The CDR3 coding sequence is TGTGCCTGGAGTGTAGAGCGGACTAGCGGACGCTCTGGGGCCAACGTCCTGACTTTC. Translating gives CAWSVERTSGRSGANVLTF.

A word on this clone: One end of the junction does not line up with germline, which may come from a read error. The same CDR3 also results from other DNA sequences found in this sample. The chain carries TRBV5-6 and TRBJ1-1; D is possibly TRBD1 (5 bases). The germline gives CDR1 SGHDT, CDR2 YYEEEE. This CDR3 contains 14 residues. The CDR3 protein is CASSHRRRGTEAFF. DNA for the CDR3: TGTGCCAGCAGCCACCGAAGGCGGGGCACTGAAGCGTTCTTT.

The chain is built from TRBV4-1 and TRBJ1-1; 7 bases line up with TRBD1. Germline-derived CDR1 and CDR2 are MGHRA and YSYEKL. The CDR3 is made up of 17 amino acids. The V segment lost 3 bases and the J segment 5 bases; nucleotides outside the gene matches: 15. The CDR3 DNA reads as TGCGCCAGCAGCCATACAGGGGTCCCTAGGATGGTTACTGAAGCTTTCTTT. Protein sequence: CASSHTGVPRMVTEAFF.

The chain has TRBV7-2 and TRBJ2-7; D is undetermined. Trimming cost V 4 bases and J 5 bases, with 9 bases left between them. CDR3 length: 12 residues. Germline V gene sequence: CDR1 SGHTA, CDR2 FQGNSA. CDR3 sequence reads: CASSSQRNEQYF. CDR3 sequence (DNA): TGTGCCAGCAGCTCTCAGCGTAACGAGCAGTACTTC.

V usage is TRBV29-1 and J usage is TRBJ2-1, with TRBD2 as a possible D gene (5 bases). CDR1 SQVTM and CDR2 ANQGSEA come from the germline V gene. The CDR3 runs 14 residues. V lost 5 bases and J 8 bases, leaving 19 bases between the germline ends. CDR3 DNA sequence: TGCAGCGTTAGAGGGAGCCTCCATGTTGATGAGCAGTTCTTC. Amino acids: CSVRGSLHVDEQFF.

This clone was found a few times. The chain carries TRBV6-6 and TRBJ2-7; TRBD2 matches at 8 bases. The ends lost 5 bases at V and 3 bases at J; junction bases unmatched: 6. This CDR3 comprises 14 residues. Germline assignment: CDR1 MNHNY and CDR2 SVGAGI (reference sequence). Written as DNA, the CDR3 is TGTGCCAGCAGTCTTAGCGGGATGGGCTACGAGCAGTACTTC. Translated, it gives CASSLSGMGYEQYF.